This entry lists 8 T cell receptor beta chains sequenced from one sample in a study of blood T cell repertoires in COVID-19. Sequenced by immunoSEQ multiplex PCR; TCRdb stores in-frame clones only, minus some. This repertoire shows 150,000 to 200,000 clones, about four fifths found once; its top ten account for about 6.9%. Sequenced: peripheral blood. The receptor set was obtained from a man aged 60-69 years with acute or convalescent COVID-19.

The CDR3: CASSLQGTTGELFF. As DNA, the CDR3 is TGTGCCAGCAGTTTACAGGGTACCACCGGGGAGCTGTTTTTT. This chain uses TRBV27 with TRBJ2-2, with a possible D match to TRBD1 (5 bases). From germline, CDR1 is MNHEY and CDR2 SMNVEV (reference sequence). The CDR3 sequence is 14 residues long. The V and J ends lost 2 bases and 4 bases respectively, with 8 bases between them.

The gene calls are TRBV19 and TRBJ2-2; a weak D match, TRBD1 (6 bases). The CDR3 spans 15 residues. V was shortened by 3 bases and J by 1 base, with 9 bases between the two germline ends. Germline V gives CDR1 LNHDA, CDR2 SQIVND (reference sequence). CDR3 residues: CASSMGAGNTGELFF. The CDR3 nucleotides are TGTGCCAGTAGTATGGGGGCGGGGAACACCGGGGAGCTGTTTTTT.

This chain joins TRBV29-1 and TRBJ1-6; D is perhaps TRBD1 (6 bases). V was trimmed by 0 bases and J by 5 bases, leaving 11 bases between them. Germline assignment: CDR1 SQVTM and CDR2 ANQGSEA. The CDR3 covers 15 residues. The CDR3 DNA follows: TGCAGCGTTGAAGATAAGGGGGGGGATAATTCACCCCTCCACTTT. It yields the protein CSVEDKGGDNSPLHF.

This sequence joins TRBV27 and TRBJ1-1; TRBD1 is a possible D gene (5 bases). Germline CDR1 is MNHEY and CDR2 is SMNVEV (reference sequence). CDR3 size: 15 residues. V shed 6 bases and J shed 5 bases, with 19 bases lying between them. The CDR3 loop reads CASSHSGGYETEAFF. The DNA of the CDR3 is TGTGCCAGCAGCCACTCTGGGGGGTATGAGACTGAAGCTTTCTTT.

V usage is TRBV5-1 and J usage is TRBJ2-1; D is ambiguous. Germline CDR1 and CDR2: SGHRS and YFSETQ. Trimming left V 0 bases short and J 4 bases short, with 8 bases between. The CDR3 contains 14 residues. CDR3 protein: CASSLGDSYNEQFF. CDR3 bases: TGCGCCAGCAGCTTGGGAGACTCGTACAATGAGCAGTTCTTC.

This rearrangement joins TRBV6-6 to TRBJ1-5, with D perhaps matching TRBD1 (5 bases). V was clipped by 2 bases and J by 5 bases, with 13 bases between them. Per germline, CDR1 MNHNY and CDR2 SVGAGI (reference sequence). The CDR3 covers 15 residues. CDR3 coding DNA: TGTGCCAGCAGTTACCTTGGGGCGGTTTATCAGCCCCAGCATTTT. This codes for CASSYLGAVYQPQHF.

This clone was seen a few times. The chain couples TRBV4-3 to TRBJ1-1; the D gene is possibly TRBD1 (5 bases). V dropped 0 bases and J dropped 5 bases, with 10 bases sitting between them. There are 14 residues in the CDR3. Germline V gene data show CDR1 as LGHNA and CDR2 as YSLEER. CDR3 region: CASSQDWGETEAFF. DNA of the CDR3: TGCGCCAGCAGCCAAGACTGGGGGGAAACTGAAGCTTTCTTT.

V and J are TRBV7-9 and TRBJ2-1, with TRBD2 matching over 11 bases. Germline-derived CDR1 and CDR2 are SEHNR and FQNEAQ (reference sequence). The CDR3 length is 15 residues. V shed 4 bases and J 5 bases; nucleotides not matched to a gene: 4. The CDR3 sequence: CASSSTSGSHNEQFF. In DNA, the CDR3 is TGTGCCAGCAGCTCAACTAGCGGGAGCCACAATGAGCAGTTCTTC.